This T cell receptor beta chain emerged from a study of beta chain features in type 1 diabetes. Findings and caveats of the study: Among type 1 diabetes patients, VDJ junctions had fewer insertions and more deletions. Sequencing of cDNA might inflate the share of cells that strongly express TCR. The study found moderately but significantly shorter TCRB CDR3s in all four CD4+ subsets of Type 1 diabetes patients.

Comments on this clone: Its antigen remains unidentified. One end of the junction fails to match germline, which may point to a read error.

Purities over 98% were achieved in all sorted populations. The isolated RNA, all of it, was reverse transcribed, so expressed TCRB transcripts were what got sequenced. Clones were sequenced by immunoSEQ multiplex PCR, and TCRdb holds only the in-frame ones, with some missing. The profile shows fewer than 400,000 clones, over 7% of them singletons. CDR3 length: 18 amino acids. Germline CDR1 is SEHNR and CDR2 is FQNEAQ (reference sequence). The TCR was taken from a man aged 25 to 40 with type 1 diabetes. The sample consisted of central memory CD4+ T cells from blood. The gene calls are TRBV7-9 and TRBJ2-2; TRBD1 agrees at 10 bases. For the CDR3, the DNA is TGTGCCAGCACCGTGGGGAATGTGGGACAGGGGAACGCCGGGGAGCTGTTTTTT. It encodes CASTVGNVGQGNAGELFF.